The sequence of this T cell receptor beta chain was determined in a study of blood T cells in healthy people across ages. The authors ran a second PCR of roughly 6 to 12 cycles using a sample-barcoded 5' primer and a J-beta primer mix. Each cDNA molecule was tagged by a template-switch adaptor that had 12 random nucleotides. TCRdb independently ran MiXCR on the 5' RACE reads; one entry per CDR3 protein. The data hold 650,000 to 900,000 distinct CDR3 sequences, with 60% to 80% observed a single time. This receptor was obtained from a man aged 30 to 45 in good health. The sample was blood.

CDR3 amino acids: CASSPTGGWASGANVLTF. DNA for the CDR3: TGTGCCAGCAGCCCCACAGGGGGATGGGCCTCTGGGGCCAACGTCCTGACTTTC. The V and J genes are TRBV9 and TRBJ2-6; TRBD1 aligns across 8 bases. Germline trimming cut 4 bases from V and 0 bases from J; bases unmatched to any gene: 9. The CDR3 has 18 amino acids. CDR1 is SGDLS and CDR2 is YYNGEE in the germline V gene.